Sequencing of this TCR beta chain was carried out in a study of blood T cell repertoires in COVID-19. Study information: Whether acute or convalescent, the COVID-19 samples came from the United States, Italy and Spain. PBMCs, B-cell-depleted T cells, or T cells provided the cDNA or gDNA that made up the material.

Original analysis: From reference gene primer amplification, estimates of nucleated cell counts were derived. The method was immunoSEQ multiplex PCR; TCRdb's version includes in-frame clones alone and lacks a portion of them. The V and J calls and the clone size are those of that table, but D and trimming were determined from the DNA. The repertoire holds approximately 300,000 clones, with roughly 91% as singletons. The germline V gene has CDR1 SGHTA and CDR2 FQGTGA. V lost 3 bases and J lost 3, with 9 bases in between. The CDR3 spans 13 residues. Sequenced: peripheral blood. The sequence was obtained from a man aged 45-60 years with active or convalescent COVID-19. The gene calls are TRBV7-3 and TRBJ2-7, with a tentative D call TRBD1 (5 bases). The chain's CDR3 is CASSFSTDYEQYF. For the CDR3, the DNA is TGTGCCAGCAGCTTCTCGACAGACTACGAGCAGTACTTC.